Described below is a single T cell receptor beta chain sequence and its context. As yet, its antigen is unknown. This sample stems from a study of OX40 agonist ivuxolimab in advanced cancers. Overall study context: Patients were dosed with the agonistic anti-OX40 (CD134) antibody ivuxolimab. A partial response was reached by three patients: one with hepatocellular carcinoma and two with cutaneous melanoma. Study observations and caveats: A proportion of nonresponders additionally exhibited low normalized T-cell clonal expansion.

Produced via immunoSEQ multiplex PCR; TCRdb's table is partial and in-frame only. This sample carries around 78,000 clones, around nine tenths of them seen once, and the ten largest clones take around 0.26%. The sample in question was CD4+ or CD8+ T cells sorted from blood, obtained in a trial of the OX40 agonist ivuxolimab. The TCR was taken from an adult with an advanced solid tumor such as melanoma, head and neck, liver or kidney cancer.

CDR3 sequence reads: CASSLTALNSPLHF. The CDR3 coding sequence is TGTGCCAGCAGCTTGACAGCGCTAAATTCACCCCTCCACTTT. The chain joins TRBV7-9 to TRBJ1-6, with D tentatively TRBD1 (5 bases). The CDR3 consists of 14 residues. The germline V gene has CDR1 SEHNR and CDR2 FQNEAQ (reference sequence). Deletions cut 3 bases from V and 7 bases from J, with 10 bases between.